This T cell receptor (beta chain) was profiled in a study of T cell changes during pregnancy in multiple sclerosis. This CDR3 is 16 amino acids long. Germline V CDR1 and CDR2: SGHRS, YFSETQ. V was pared by 3 bases and J by 3 bases, with 15 bases between. Some clones are missing from TCRdb's copy, which holds only in-frame ones; the method was immunoSEQ multiplex PCR. The sample holds about 14,000 clones; about 90% are singletons and the top ten take approximately 13%. V usage is TRBV5-1 and J usage is TRBJ2-2, with a weak D call TRBD1 (7 bases). The sequence was obtained from a female donor in good health, enrolled as a control in a pregnancy study. The sample consisted of CD8+ T cells from peripheral blood mononuclear cells, taken after pregnancy. The CDR3 is CASSSGGTGYTGELFF. CDR3 nucleotide sequence: TGCGCCAGCAGCTCAGGGGGGACGGGGTACACCGGGGAGCTGTTTTTT.